The entry that follows covers one T cell receptor (beta chain) sequence. The antigen is unknown. Patients were ruled out by autoimmune disease history or systemic immunosuppression. Clones were sequenced by immunoSEQ multiplex PCR, and TCRdb holds only the in-frame ones, with some missing. In the table there are 81,000 or so clones, 85% to 95% of which are singletons. The germline CDR1 and CDR2 sequences are MNHEY and SMNVEV (reference sequence). V was trimmed by 3 bases and J by 0 bases, leaving 6 bases between them. The CDR3 has 14 residues. The sample originates from a study of OX40 agonist ivuxolimab in advanced cancers. Background on the study: The study treated patients with ivuxolimab, an agonistic anti-OX40 (CD134) antibody. Dosing consisted of intravenous ivuxolimab at 0.01 to 10 mg/kg every 2 weeks. Whole-study results and caveats: CD8+ T cells were the subset that, on average, had more expanded clones than CD4+.

The sequenced sample was CD4+ or CD8+ T cells sorted from blood, obtained in a trial of the OX40 agonist ivuxolimab. The chain uses TRBV27 and TRBJ1-5; unclear D gene. This receptor was obtained from an adult with an advanced solid tumor such as melanoma, head and neck, liver or kidney cancer. The CDR3 nucleotides are TGTGCCAGCAGTTTCATAAATAGCAATCAGCCCCAGCATTTT. Protein: CASSFINSNQPQHF.